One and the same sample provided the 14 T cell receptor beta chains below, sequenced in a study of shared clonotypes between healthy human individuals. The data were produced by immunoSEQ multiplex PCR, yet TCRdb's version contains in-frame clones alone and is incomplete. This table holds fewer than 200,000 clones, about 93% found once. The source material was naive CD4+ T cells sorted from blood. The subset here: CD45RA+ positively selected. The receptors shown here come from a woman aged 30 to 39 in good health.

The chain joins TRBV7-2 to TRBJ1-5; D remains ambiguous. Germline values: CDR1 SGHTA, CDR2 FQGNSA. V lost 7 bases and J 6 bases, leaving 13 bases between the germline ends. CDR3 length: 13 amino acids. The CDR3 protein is CASTLVMGQPQHF. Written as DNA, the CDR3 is TGTGCCAGCACCCTCGTCATGGGTCAGCCCCAGCATTTT.

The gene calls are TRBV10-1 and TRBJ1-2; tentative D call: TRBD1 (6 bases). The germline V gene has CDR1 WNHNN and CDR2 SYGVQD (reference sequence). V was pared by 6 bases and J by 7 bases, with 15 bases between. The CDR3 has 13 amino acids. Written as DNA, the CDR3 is TGCGCCAGCAGCCCCGGGACAACCTGTGGCTACACCTTC. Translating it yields CASSPGTTCGYTF.

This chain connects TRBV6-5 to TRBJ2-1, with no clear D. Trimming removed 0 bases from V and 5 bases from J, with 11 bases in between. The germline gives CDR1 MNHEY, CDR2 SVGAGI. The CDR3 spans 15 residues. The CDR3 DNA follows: TGTGCCAGCAGTTACTCGAAATTTCTGAACAATGAGCAGTTCTTC. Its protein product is CASSYSKFLNNEQFF.

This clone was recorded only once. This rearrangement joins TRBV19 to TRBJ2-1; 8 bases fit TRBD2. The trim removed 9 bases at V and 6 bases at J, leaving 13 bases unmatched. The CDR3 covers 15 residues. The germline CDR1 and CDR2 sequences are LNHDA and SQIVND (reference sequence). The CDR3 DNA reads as TGTGCCAGCAAGGGACTAGGTTCTGAAAGCAATGAGCAGTTCTTC. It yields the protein CASKGLGSESNEQFF.

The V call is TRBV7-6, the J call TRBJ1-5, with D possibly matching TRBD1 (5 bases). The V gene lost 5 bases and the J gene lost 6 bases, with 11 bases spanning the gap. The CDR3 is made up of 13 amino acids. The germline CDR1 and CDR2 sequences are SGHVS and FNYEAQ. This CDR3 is CASSAQGTQPQHF. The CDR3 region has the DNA TGTGCCAGCAGCGCTCAGGGAACTCAGCCCCAGCATTTT.

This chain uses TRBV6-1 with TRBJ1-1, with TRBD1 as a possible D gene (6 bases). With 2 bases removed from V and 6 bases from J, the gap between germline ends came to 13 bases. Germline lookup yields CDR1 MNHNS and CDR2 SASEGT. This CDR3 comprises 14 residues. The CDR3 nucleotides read TGTGCCAGCAGTGAAAGACAGGCGGATTCTGAAGCTTTCTTT. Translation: CASSERQADSEAFF.

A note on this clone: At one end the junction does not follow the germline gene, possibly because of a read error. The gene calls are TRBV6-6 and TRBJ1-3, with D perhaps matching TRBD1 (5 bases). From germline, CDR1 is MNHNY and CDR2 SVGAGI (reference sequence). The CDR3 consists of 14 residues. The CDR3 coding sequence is TGTGCCAGCAGTTATGGGGGATCTGAAAACACCATATATTTT. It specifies CASSYGGSENTIYF.

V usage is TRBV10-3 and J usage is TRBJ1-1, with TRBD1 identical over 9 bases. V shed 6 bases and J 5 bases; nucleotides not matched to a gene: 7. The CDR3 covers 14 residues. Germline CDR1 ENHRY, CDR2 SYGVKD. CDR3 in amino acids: CAIRVGQGETEAFF. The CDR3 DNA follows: TGTGCCATCAGGGTGGGACAGGGAGAGACTGAAGCTTTCTTT.

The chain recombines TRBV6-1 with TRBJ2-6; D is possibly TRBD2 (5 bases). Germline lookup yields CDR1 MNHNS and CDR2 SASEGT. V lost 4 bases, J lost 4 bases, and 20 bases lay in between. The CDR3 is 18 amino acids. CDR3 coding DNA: TGTGCCAGCAGTGTAATCCGGGAACCCAAGCTAGGGGCCAACGTCCTGACTTTC. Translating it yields CASSVIREPKLGANVLTF.

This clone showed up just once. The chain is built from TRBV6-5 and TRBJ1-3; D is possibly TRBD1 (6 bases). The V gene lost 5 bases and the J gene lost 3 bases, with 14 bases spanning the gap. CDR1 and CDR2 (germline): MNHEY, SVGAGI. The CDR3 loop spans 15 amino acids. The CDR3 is CASSASGARGNTIYF. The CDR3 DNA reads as TGTGCCAGCAGTGCCTCGGGGGCGCGTGGAAACACCATATATTTT.

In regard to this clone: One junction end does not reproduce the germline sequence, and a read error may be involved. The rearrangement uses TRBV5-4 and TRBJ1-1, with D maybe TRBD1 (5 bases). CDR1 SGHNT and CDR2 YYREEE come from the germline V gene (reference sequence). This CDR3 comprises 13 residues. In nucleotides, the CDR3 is TGTGCCGGATCCAGCCCGGGGGTGACTGAGGCTTTCTTT. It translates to CAGSSPGVTEAFF.

The CDR3 DNA is TGTGCCAGCAGTATACAGGGCCATGGCTATGGCTACACCTTC. Translated: CASSIQGHGYGYTF. The rearrangement uses TRBV2 and TRBJ1-2; tentatively, D is TRBD1 (6 bases). CDR1 is SNHLY and CDR2 is FYNNEI in the germline V gene. CDR3 size: 14 residues. Trimming pared 5 bases from V and 4 bases from J, leaving 14 bases between.

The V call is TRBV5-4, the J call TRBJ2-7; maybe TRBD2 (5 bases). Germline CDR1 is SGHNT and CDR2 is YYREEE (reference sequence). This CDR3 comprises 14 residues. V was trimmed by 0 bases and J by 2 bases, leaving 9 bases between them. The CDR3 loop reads CASSLDAGTYEQYF. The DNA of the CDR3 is TGTGCCAGCAGCTTGGATGCGGGCACCTACGAGCAGTACTTC.

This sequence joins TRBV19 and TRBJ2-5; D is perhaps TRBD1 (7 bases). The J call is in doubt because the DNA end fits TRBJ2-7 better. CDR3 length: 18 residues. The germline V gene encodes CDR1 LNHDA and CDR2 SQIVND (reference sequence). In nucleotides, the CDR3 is TGTGCCAGTAGTCCCGAGGGTGGCGGGACAGCGAGCTCCTACGAGCAGTACTTC. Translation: CASSPEGGGTASSYEQYF.